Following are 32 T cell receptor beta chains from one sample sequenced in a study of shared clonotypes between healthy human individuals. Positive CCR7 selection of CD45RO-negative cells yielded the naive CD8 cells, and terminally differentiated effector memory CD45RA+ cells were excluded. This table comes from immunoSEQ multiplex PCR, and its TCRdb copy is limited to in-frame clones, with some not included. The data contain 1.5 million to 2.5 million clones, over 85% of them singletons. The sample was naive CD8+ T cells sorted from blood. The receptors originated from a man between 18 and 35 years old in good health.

The CDR3: CASSPGGGNTGELFF. CDR3 bases: TGCGCCAGCAGTCCCGGGGGCGGGAACACCGGGGAGCTGTTTTTT. V is TRBV10-1 and J is TRBJ2-2; D could derive from TRBD1 or TRBD2 (6 bases each). The V end lost 5 bases, the J end lost 1 base, and 11 bases lay between the germline ends. Germline V gene sequence: CDR1 WNHNN, CDR2 SYGVQD (reference sequence). The CDR3 is made up of 15 amino acids.

CDR3 sequence (DNA): TGTGCCAGCAGTTACGAGGGGGTGGGAGGGGACGAGCAGTACTTC. It encodes CASSYEGVGGDEQYF. The chain is built from TRBV6-5 and TRBJ2-7, with D possibly TRBD2 on 7 matching bases. The CDR3 length is 15 residues. V lost 2 bases and J 5 bases, leaving 16 bases between the germline ends. Germline CDR1 MNHEY, CDR2 SVGAGI.

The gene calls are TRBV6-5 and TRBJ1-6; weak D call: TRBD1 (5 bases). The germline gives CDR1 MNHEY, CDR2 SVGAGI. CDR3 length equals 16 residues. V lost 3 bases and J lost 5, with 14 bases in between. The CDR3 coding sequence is TGTGCCAGCAGTTATGGGGAGACAGCGAATAATTCACCCCTCCACTTT. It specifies CASSYGETANNSPLHF.

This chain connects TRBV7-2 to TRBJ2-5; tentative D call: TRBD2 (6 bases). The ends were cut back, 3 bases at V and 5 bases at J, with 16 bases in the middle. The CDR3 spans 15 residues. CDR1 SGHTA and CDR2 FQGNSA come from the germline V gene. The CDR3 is CASSFPKGGGETQYF. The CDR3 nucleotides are TGTGCCAGCAGCTTCCCCAAGGGCGGAGGGGAGACCCAGTACTTC.

The CDR3 reads CAIRPNPGQGDGYTF. The DNA for the CDR3 is TGTGCCATAAGACCCAATCCTGGCCAGGGCGATGGCTACACCTTC. The chain uses TRBV10-3 and TRBJ1-2, with D possibly matching TRBD1 (5 bases). Trimming cost V 9 bases and J 6 bases, with 23 bases left between them. The CDR3 consists of 15 residues. Germline CDR1 and CDR2: ENHRY and SYGVKD.

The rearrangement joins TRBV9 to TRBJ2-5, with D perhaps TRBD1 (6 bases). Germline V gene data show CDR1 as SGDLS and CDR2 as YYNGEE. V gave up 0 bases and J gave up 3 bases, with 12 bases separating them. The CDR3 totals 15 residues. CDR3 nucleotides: TGTGCCAGCAGCGTAGTGGGTACAGGGAAAGAGACCCAGTACTTC. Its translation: CASSVVGTGKETQYF.

The CDR3 DNA follows: TGCGCCAGCAGTGACCTCAACCGGGACAGAAATTCACCCCTCCACTTT. As protein: CASSDLNRDRNSPLHF. The chain recombines TRBV10-2 with TRBJ1-6, with 7 positions matching TRBD1. The J segment lost 7 bases and the V segment lost 3 bases, leaving 9 bases of the junction unmatched. This CDR3 has 16 amino acids. Germline CDR1 is WSHSY and CDR2 is SAAADI.

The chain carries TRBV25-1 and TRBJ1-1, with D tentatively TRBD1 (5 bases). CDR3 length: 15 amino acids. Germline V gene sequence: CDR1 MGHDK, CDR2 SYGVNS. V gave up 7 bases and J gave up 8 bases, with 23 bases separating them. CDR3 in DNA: TGTGCCAGCACCCGGAGGGCTCGGGGGTTCAGCGAAGCTTTCTTT. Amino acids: CASTRRARGFSEAFF.

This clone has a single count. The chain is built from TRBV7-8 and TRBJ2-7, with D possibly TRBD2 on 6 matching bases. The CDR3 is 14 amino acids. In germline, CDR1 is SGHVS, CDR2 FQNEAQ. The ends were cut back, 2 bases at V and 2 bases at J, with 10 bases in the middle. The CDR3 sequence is CASSLRGGAYEQYF. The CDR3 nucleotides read TGTGCCAGCAGCTTACGGGGAGGCGCCTACGAGCAGTACTTC.

The CDR3 here is CASSHGHRFF. CDR3 DNA: TGTGCCAGCAGCCACGGTCATCGGTTCTTC. This chain links TRBV6-6 with TRBJ2-1; D call uncertain. V was shortened by 6 bases and J by 15 bases, with 12 bases between the two germline ends. The germline V gene has CDR1 MNHNY and CDR2 SVGAGI (reference sequence). CDR3 length: 10 amino acids.

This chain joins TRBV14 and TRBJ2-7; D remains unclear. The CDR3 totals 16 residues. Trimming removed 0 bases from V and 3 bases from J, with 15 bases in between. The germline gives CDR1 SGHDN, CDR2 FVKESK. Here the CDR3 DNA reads TGTGCCAGCAGCCAAGATGTAATCGGCTACGGCTACGAGCAGTACTTC. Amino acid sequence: CASSQDVIGYGYEQYF.

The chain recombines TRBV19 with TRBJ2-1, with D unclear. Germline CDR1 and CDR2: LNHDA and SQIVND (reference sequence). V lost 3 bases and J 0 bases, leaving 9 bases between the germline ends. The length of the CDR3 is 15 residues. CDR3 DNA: TGTGCCAGTAGTATCTACGCCAGCTCCTACAATGAGCAGTTCTTC. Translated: CASSIYASSYNEQFF. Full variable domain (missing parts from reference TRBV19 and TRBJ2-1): DGGITQSPKYLFRKEGQNVTLSCEQNLNHDAMYWYRQDPGQGLRLIYYSQIVNDFQKGDIAEGYSVSREKKESFPLTVTSAQKNPTAFYLCASSIYASSYNEQFFGPGTRLTVL.

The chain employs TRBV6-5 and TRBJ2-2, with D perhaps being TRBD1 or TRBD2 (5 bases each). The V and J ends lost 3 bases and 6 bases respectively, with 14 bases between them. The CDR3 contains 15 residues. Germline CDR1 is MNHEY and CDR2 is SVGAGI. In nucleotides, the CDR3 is TGTGCCAGCAGTTATCTAGAGGGGATGCCCGGGGAGCTGTTTTTT. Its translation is CASSYLEGMPGELFF.

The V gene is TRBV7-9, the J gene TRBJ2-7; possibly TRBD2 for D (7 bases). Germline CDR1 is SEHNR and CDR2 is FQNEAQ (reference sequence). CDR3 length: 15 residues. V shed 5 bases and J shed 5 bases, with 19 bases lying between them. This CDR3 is CASSLGGPPRDEQYF. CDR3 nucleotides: TGTGCCAGCAGCCTCGGGGGGCCCCCACGGGACGAGCAGTACTTC.

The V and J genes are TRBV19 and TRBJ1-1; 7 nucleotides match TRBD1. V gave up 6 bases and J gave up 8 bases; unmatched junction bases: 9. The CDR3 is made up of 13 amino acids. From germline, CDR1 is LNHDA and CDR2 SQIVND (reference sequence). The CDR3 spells CASSFRGIGEAFF. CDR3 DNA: TGTGCCAGTAGCTTCAGGGGGATTGGAGAAGCTTTCTTT.

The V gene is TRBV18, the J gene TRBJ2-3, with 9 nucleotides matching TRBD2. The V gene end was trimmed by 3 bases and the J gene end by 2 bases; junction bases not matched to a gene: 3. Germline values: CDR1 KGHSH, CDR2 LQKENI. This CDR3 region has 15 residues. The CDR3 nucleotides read TGTGCCAGCTCACCGACTAGCGGCAACACAGATACGCAGTATTTT. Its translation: CASSPTSGNTDTQYF.

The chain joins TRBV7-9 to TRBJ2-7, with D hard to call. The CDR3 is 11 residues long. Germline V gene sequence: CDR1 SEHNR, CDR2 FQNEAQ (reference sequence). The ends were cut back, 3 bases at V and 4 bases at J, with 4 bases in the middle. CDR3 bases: TGTGCCAGCAGCTTGCAGTACGAGCAGTACTTC. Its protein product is CASSLQYEQYF. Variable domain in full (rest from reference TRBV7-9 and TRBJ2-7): DTGVSQNPRHKITKRGQNVTFRCDPISEHNRLYWYRQTLGQGPEFLTYFQNEAQLEKSRLLSDRFSAERPKGSFSTLEIQRTEQGDSAMYLCASSLQYEQYFGPGTRLTVT.

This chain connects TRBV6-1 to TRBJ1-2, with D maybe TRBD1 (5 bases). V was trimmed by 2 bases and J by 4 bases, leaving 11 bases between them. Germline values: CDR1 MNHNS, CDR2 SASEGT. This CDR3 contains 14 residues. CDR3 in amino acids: CASSEFDSAYGYTF. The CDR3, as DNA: TGTGCCAGCAGTGAATTTGACAGTGCCTATGGCTACACCTTC.

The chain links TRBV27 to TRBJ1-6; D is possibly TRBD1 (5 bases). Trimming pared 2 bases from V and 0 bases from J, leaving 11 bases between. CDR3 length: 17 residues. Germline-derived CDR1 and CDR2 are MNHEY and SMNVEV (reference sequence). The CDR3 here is CASSLARAYSYNSPLHF. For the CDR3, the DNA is TGTGCCAGCAGTTTAGCCAGGGCTTACTCCTATAATTCACCCCTCCACTTT.

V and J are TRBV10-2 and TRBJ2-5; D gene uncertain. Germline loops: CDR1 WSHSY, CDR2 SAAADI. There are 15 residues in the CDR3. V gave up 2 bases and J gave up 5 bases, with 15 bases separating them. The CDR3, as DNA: TGCGCCAGCAGTGAGACCCACCCTGGAATGGAGACCCAGTACTTC. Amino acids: CASSETHPGMETQYF.

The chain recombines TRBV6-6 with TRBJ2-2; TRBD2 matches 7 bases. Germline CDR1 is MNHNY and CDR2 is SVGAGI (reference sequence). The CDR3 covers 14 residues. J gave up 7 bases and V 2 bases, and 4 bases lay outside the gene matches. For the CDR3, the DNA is TGTGCCAGCAGTTACGCGGGAGCGGGCGGGGAGCTGTTTTTT. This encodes CASSYAGAGGELFF.

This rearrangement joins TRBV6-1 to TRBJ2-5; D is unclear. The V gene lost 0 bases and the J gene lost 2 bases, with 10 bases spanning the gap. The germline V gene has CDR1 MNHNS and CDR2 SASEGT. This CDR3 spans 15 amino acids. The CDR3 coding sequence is TGTGCCAGCAGTGAAGCGCCCCGTTCTCAAGAGACCCAGTACTTC. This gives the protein CASSEAPRSQETQYF.

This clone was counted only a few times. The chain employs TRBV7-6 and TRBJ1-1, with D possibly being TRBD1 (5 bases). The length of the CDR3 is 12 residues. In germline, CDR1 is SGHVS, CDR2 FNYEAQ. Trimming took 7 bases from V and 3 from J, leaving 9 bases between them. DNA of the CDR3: TGTGCCAGCACATCGGGGGACACTGAAGCTTTCTTT. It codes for CASTSGDTEAFF.

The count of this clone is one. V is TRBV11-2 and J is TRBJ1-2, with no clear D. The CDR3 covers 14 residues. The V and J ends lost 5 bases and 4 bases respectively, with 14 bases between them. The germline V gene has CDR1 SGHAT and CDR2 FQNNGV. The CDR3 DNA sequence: TGTGCCAGCAGCCCGGCCCGGGTAATCTATGGCTACACCTTC. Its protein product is CASSPARVIYGYTF.

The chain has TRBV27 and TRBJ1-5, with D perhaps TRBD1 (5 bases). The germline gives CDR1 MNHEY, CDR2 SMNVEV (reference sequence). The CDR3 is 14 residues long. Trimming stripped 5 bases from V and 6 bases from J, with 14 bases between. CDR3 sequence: CASSLMGGTQPQHF. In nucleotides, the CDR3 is TGTGCCAGCAGTCTGATGGGGGGTACTCAGCCCCAGCATTTT.

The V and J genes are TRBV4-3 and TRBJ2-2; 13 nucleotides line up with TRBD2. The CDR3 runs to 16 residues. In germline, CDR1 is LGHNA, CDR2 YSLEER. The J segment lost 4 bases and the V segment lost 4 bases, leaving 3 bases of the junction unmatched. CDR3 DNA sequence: TGCGCCAGCAGCCGCCGACTAGCGGGAGGCACCGGGGAGCTGTTTTTT. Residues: CASSRRLAGGTGELFF.

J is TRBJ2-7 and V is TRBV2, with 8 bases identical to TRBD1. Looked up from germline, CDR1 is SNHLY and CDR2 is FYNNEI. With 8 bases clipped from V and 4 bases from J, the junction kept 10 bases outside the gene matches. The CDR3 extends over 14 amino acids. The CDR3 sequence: CASSWAGGGYEQYF. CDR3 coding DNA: TGTGCCAGCTCGTGGGCAGGGGGCGGTTACGAGCAGTACTTC.

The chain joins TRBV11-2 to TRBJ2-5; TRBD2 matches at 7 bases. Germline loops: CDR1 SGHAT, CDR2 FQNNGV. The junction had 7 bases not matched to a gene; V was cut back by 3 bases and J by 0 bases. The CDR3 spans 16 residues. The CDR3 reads CASSFGSSGYQETQYF. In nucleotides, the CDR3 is TGTGCCAGCAGCTTCGGGTCTAGCGGATACCAAGAGACCCAGTACTTC.

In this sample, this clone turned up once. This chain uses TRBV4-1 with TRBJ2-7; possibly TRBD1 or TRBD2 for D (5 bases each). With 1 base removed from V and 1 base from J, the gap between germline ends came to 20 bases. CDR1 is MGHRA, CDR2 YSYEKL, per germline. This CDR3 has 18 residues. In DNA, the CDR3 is TGCGCCAGCAGCCAAGGCCCCCGAGGGACGGTAATTTCCTACGAGCAGTACTTC. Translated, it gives CASSQGPRGTVISYEQYF.

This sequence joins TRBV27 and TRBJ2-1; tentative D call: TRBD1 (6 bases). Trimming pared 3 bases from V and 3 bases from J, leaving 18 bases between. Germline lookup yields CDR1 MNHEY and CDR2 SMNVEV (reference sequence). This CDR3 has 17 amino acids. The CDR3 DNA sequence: TGTGCCAGCAGTTTGATGGCAGGGGTCTCCGACTACAATGAGCAGTTCTTC. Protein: CASSLMAGVSDYNEQFF.

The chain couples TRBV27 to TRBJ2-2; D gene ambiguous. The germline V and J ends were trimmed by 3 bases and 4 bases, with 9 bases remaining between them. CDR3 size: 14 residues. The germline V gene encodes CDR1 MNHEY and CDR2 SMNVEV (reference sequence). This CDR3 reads CASSFDRPTGELFF. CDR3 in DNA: TGTGCCAGCAGTTTTGATCGTCCCACCGGGGAGCTGTTTTTT.

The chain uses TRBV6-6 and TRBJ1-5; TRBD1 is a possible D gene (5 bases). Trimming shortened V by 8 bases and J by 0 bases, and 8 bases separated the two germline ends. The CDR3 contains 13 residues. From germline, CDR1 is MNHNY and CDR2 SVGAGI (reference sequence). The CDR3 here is CASEGLSNQPQHF. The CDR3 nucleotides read TGTGCCAGCGAGGGACTTAGCAATCAGCCCCAGCATTTT.